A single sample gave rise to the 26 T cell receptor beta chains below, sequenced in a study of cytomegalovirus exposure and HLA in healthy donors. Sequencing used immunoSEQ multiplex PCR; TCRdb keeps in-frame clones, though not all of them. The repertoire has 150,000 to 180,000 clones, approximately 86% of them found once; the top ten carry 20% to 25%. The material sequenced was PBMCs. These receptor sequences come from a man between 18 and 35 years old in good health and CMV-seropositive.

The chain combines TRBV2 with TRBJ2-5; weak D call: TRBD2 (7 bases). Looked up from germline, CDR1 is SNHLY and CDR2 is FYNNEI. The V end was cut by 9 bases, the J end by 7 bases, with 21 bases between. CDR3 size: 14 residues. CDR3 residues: CASSRGGALGTQYF. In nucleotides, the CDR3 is TGTGCCAGTTCCCGCGGGGGCGCACTAGGGACCCAGTACTTC.

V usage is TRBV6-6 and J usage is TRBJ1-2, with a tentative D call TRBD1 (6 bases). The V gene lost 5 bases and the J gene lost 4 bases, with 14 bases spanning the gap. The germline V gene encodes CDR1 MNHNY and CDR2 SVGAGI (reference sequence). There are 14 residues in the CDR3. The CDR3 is CASSPLTGPYGYTF. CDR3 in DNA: TGTGCCAGCAGTCCACTGACAGGACCCTATGGCTACACCTTC.

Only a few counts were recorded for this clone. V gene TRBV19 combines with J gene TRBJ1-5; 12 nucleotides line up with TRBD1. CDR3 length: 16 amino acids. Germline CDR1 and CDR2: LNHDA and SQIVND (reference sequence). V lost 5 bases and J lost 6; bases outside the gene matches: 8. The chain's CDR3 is CASSPRDRGLSQPQHF. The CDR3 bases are TGTGCCAGTAGTCCTCGGGACAGGGGGCTTAGTCAGCCCCAGCATTTT.

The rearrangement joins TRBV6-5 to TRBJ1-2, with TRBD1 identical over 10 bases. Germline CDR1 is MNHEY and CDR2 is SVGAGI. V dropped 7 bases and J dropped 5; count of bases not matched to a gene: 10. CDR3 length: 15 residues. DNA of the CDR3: TGTGCCAGCAAGTCCTCCGGGACAGGGGATTATGGCTACACCTTC. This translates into CASKSSGTGDYGYTF.

DNA for the CDR3: TGTGCCAGCAGCCAAGAATCGGGAAGCGCCTACGGCGAGCAGTACTTC. It encodes CASSQESGSAYGEQYF. The V and J genes are TRBV4-2 and TRBJ2-7; a weak D match, TRBD2 (5 bases). The V end was cut by 0 bases, the J end by 6 bases, with 18 bases between. CDR3 length equals 16 residues. Germline V gene data show CDR1 as LGHNA and CDR2 as YNFKEQ.

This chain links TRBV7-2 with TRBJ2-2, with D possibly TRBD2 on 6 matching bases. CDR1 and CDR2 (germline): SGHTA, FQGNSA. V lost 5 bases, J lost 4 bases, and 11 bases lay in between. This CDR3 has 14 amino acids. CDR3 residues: CASSLGSGTGELFF. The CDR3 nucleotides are TGTGCCAGCAGCCTCGGTAGCGGCACCGGGGAGCTGTTTTTT.

The CDR3 bases are TGTGCCAGCAGTCCCGGCGGGGGCTATCAGCCCCAGCATTTT. Protein sequence: CASSPGGGYQPQHF. The gene calls are TRBV6-5 and TRBJ1-5, with a possible D match to TRBD1 (6 bases). The CDR3 is 14 amino acids. Per germline, CDR1 MNHEY and CDR2 SVGAGI. V was trimmed by 5 bases and J by 5 bases, leaving 13 bases between them.

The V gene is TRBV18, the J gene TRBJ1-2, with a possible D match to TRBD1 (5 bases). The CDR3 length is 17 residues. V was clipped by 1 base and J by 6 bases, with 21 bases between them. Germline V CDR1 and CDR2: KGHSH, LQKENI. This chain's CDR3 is CASSPLGSGEGWNGYTF. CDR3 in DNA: TGTGCCAGCTCACCACTCGGTTCGGGGGAAGGATGGAATGGCTACACCTTC. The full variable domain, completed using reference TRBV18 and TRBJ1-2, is NAGVMQNPRHLVRRRGQEARLRCSPMKGHSHVYWYRQLPEEGLKFMVYLQKENIIDESGMPKERFSAEFPKEGPSILRIQQVVRGDSAAYFCASSPLGSGEGWNGYTFGSGTRLTVV.

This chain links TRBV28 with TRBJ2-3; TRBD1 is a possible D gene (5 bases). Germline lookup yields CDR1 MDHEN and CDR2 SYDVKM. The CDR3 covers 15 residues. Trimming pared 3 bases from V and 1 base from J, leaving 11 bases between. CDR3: CASSLYQGGTDTQYF. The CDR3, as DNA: TGTGCCAGCAGTTTGTACCAGGGCGGCACAGATACGCAGTATTTT.

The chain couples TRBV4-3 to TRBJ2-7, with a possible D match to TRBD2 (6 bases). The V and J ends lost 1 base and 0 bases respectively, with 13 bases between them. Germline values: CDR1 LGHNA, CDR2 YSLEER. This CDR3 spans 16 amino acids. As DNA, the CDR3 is TGCGCCAGCAGCCAAGCCCGGAGCGGGTCCTCCTACGAGCAGTACTTC. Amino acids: CASSQARSGSSYEQYF.

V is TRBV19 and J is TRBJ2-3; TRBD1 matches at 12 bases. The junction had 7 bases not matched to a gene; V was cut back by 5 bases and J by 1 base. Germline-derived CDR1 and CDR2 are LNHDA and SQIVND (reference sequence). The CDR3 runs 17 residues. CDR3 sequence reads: CASSLGQGAPGTDTQYF. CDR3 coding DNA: TGTGCCAGTAGTCTGGGACAGGGGGCTCCTGGCACAGATACGCAGTATTTT.

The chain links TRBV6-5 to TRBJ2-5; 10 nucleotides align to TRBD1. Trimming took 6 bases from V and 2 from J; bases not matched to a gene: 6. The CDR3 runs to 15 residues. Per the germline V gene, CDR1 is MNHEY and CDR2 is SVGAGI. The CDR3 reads CASRKTGGWQETQYF. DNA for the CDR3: TGTGCCAGCAGAAAGACAGGGGGCTGGCAAGAGACCCAGTACTTC.

The CDR3 spells CASSQGLMGNTIYF. As DNA, the CDR3 is TGCGCCAGCAGCCAGGGACTTATGGGAAACACCATATATTTT. V gene TRBV4-1 combines with J gene TRBJ1-3; D is perhaps TRBD1 (5 bases). Per the germline V gene, CDR1 is MGHRA and CDR2 is YSYEKL. Trimming cost V 3 bases and J 4 bases, with 10 bases left between them. The CDR3 has 14 amino acids.

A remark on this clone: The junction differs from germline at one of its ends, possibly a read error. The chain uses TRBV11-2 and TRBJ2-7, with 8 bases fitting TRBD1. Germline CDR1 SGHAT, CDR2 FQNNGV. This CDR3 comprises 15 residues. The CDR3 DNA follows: TGTGCCAGCAGCTTAGAGGGGACAGGAACCTACGAGCAGTACTTT. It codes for CASSLEGTGTYEQYF.

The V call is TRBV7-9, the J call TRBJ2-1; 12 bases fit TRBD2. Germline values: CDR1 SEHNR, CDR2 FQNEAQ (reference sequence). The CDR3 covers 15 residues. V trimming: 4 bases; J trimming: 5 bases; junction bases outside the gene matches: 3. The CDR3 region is CASSSRLAGDNEQFF. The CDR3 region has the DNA TGTGCCAGCAGCTCGAGACTAGCGGGGGACAATGAGCAGTTCTTC.

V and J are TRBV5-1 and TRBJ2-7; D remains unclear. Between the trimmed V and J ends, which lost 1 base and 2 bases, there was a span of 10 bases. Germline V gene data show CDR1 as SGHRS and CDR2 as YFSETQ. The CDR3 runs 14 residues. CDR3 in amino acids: CASSLTEIPYEQYF. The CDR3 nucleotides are TGCGCCAGCAGCTTGACAGAGATCCCCTACGAGCAGTACTTC.

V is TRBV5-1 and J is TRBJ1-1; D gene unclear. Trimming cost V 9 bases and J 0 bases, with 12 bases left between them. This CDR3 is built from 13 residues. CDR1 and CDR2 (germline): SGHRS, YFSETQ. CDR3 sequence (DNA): TGCGCCACCGCGGGGTCCCTGAACACTGAAGCTTTCTTT. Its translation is CATAGSLNTEAFF.

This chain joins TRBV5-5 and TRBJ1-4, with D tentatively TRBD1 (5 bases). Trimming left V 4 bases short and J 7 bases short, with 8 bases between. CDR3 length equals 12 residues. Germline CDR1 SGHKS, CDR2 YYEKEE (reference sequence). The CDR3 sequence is CASSGGVEKLFF. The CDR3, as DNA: TGTGCCAGCAGCGGGGGGGTTGAAAAACTGTTTTTT.

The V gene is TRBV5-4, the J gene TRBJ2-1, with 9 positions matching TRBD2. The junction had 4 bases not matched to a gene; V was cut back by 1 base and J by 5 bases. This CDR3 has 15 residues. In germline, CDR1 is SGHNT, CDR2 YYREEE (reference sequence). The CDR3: CASSLLAGGHNEQFF. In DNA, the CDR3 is TGTGCCAGCAGCTTGTTGGCGGGGGGGCACAATGAGCAGTTCTTC.

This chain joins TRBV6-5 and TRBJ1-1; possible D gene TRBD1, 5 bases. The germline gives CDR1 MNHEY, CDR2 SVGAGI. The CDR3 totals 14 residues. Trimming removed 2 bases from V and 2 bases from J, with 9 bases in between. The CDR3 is CASSYDSLNTEAFF. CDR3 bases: TGTGCCAGCAGTTACGACAGTTTAAACACTGAAGCTTTCTTT.

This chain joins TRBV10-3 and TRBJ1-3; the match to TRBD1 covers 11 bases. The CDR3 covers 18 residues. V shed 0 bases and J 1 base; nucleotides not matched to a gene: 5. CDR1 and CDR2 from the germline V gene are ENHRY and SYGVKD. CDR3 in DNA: TGTGCCATCAGTGAGTCAGCCGGACAGGGGGCTTCTGGAAACACCATATATTTT. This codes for CAISESAGQGASGNTIYF.

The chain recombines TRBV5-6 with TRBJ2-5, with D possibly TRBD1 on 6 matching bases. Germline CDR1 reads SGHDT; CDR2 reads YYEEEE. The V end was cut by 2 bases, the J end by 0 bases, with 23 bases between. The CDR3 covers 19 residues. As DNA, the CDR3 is TGTGCCAGCAGCTTAGAGAAAGGTTACAGGGCGGAGTACCAAGAGACCCAGTACTTC. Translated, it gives CASSLEKGYRAEYQETQYF.

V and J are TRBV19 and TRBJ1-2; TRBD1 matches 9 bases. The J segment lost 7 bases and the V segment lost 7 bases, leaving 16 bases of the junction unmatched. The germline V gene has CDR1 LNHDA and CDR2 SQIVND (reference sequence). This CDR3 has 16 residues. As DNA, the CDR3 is TGTGCCAGTAACGATAAGCCCCTTCGGGACAGGGTTGGCTACACCTTC. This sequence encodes CASNDKPLRDRVGYTF.

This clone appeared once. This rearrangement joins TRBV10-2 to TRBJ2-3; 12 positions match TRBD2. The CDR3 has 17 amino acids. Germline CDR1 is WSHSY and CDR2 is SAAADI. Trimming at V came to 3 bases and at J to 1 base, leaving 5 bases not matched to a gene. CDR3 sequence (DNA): TGCGCCAGCAGTGATTTGACTAGCGGGAGTGGCACAGATACGCAGTATTTT. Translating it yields CASSDLTSGSGTDTQYF.

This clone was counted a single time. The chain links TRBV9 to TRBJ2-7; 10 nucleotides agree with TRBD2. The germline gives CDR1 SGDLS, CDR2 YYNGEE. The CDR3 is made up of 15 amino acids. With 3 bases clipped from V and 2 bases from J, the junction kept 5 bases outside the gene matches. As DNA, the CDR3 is TGTGCCAGCAGCGCAGGGACTAGCGAGACCTACGAGCAGTACTTC. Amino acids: CASSAGTSETYEQYF.

CDR3 in amino acids: CASSLDRGGEKLFF. The DNA for the CDR3 is TGTGCCAGCAGCCTGGACAGGGGTGGCGAAAAACTGTTTTTT. The rearrangement joins TRBV7-2 to TRBJ1-4, with 9 bases that match TRBD1. The junction had 6 bases not matched to a gene; V was cut back by 5 bases and J by 8 bases. CDR1 SGHTA and CDR2 FQGNSA come from the germline V gene. CDR3 length: 14 residues.